This entry lists 17 T cell receptor beta chains sequenced from one sample in a study of cytomegalovirus exposure and HLA in healthy donors. Both 60 Vbeta primers and 13 Jbeta primers went into the PCR. Sequencing used immunoSEQ multiplex PCR; TCRdb keeps in-frame clones, though not all of them. The sample includes about 140,000 clones, over 75% of them seen just once. Sequencing was performed on PBMCs. Receptors were obtained from a man aged 50-59 years in good health and CMV-seronegative.

V and J are TRBV2 and TRBJ1-2; the D is unclear. The CDR3 loop spans 20 amino acids. Germline lookup yields CDR1 SNHLY and CDR2 FYNNEI. V dropped 1 base and J dropped 3 bases, with 27 bases sitting between them. CDR3 in DNA: TGTGCCAGCAGTGAAGTTCTTCCCCGGGGTTGGCGCGGGGAGGACTATGGCTACACCTTC. Translated, it gives CASSEVLPRGWRGEDYGYTF. The whole variable domain, remainder taken from reference TRBV2 and TRBJ1-2, is EPEVTQTPSHQVTQMGQEVILRCVPISNHLYFYWYRQILGQKVEFLVSFYNNEISEKSEIFDDQFSVERPDGSNFTLKIRSTKLEDSAMYFCASSEVLPRGWRGEDYGYTFGSGTRLTVV.

The V gene is TRBV9, the J gene TRBJ2-1; D may be TRBD2 (6 bases). Between the trimmed V and J ends, which lost 4 bases and 4 bases, there was a span of 15 bases. Germline V gene lookup returns CDR1 SGDLS and CDR2 YYNGEE. This CDR3 comprises 15 residues. CDR3 protein: CASSPEGGSYNEQFF. Written as DNA, the CDR3 is TGTGCCAGCAGCCCAGAGGGAGGATCGTACAATGAGCAGTTCTTC.

The gene calls are TRBV7-8 and TRBJ2-3; the match to TRBD1 covers 7 bases. The CDR3 has 14 amino acids. V lost 5 bases, J lost 0 bases, and 2 bases stayed unmatched. Germline-derived CDR1 and CDR2 are SGHVS and FQNEAQ. CDR3 residues: CASSVDRSTDTQYF. The CDR3 nucleotides read TGTGCCAGCAGCGTGGACAGGAGCACAGATACGCAGTATTTT.

This clone was detected once. The rearrangement links TRBV4-2 to TRBJ2-7; maybe TRBD2 (7 bases). The J call is doubtful: the DNA matches TRBJ2-5 better. CDR3 length equals 15 residues. Germline values: CDR1 LGHNA, CDR2 YNFKEQ. CDR3 protein: CASSQDWGGRKTQYF. Here the CDR3 DNA reads TGTGCCAGCAGCCAAGATTGGGGGGGCCGAAAGACCCAGTACTTC.

The chain recombines TRBV9 with TRBJ2-1; 15 bases are shared with TRBD2. The trim removed 2 bases at V and 7 bases at J, leaving 4 bases unmatched. The CDR3 covers 16 residues. Germline V gene data show CDR1 as SGDLS and CDR2 as YYNGEE. CDR3 in DNA: TGTGCCAGCAGCGTCGCCGGGACTAGCGGGAGGAATGAGCAGTTCTTC. It yields the protein CASSVAGTSGRNEQFF.

The chain has TRBV29-1 and TRBJ2-2; perhaps TRBD2 as D (5 bases). Per germline, CDR1 SQVTM and CDR2 ANQGSEA. Trimming took 4 bases from V and 7 from J, leaving 13 bases between them. There are 13 residues in the CDR3. In DNA, the CDR3 is TGCAGCGTTGGCCTGTTTGCGGGCGGGGAGCTGTTTTTT. Protein product: CSVGLFAGGELFF.

The genes are TRBV7-8 and TRBJ2-7, with 8 bases aligning to TRBD2. Germline CDR1 reads SGHVS; CDR2 reads FQNEAQ. V gave up 2 bases and J gave up 5 bases; unmatched junction bases: 8. The CDR3 is made up of 15 amino acids. The chain's CDR3 is CASSLRQRESDEQYF. The CDR3, as DNA: TGTGCCAGCAGCTTAAGGCAGCGGGAGTCTGACGAGCAGTACTTC.

Only a few counts were recorded for this clone. The chain combines TRBV5-1 with TRBJ2-2; 7 bases match TRBD1. Trimming cost V 2 bases and J 4 bases; bases outside gene matches: 8. Germline V gives CDR1 SGHRS, CDR2 YFSETQ. This CDR3 is 16 amino acids long. The CDR3 protein is CASSFSGQATTGELFF. In DNA form, the CDR3 reads TGCGCCAGCAGCTTTTCCGGACAGGCCACCACCGGGGAGCTGTTTTTT.

The chain has TRBV6-6 and TRBJ1-5, with a possible D match to TRBD1 (5 bases). V lost 2 bases and J lost 0, with 11 bases in between. CDR3 length: 16 residues. From germline, CDR1 is MNHNY and CDR2 SVGAGI (reference sequence). The CDR3 nucleotides read TGTGCCAGCAGTTACGTGCAGGGAAGTAGCAATCAGCCCCAGCATTTT. It codes for CASSYVQGSSNQPQHF.

The rearrangement joins TRBV5-1 to TRBJ2-2; 12 nucleotides line up with TRBD2. The CDR3 has 16 residues. V shed 4 bases and J 1 base; nucleotides not matched to a gene: 2. Germline lookup yields CDR1 SGHRS and CDR2 YFSETQ. The CDR3 loop is CASSRTSGVNTGELFF. The DNA of the CDR3 is TGCGCCAGCAGCCGGACTAGCGGGGTGAACACCGGGGAGCTGTTTTTT.

This chain links TRBV27 with TRBJ2-1; D uncertain. Germline V CDR1 and CDR2: MNHEY, SMNVEV (reference sequence). The ends were cut back, 2 bases at V and 5 bases at J, with 10 bases in the middle. The CDR3 loop spans 14 amino acids. CDR3 sequence: CASSLLPVDNEQFF. The CDR3 bases are TGTGCCAGCAGTTTACTCCCAGTCGACAATGAGCAGTTCTTC.

The rearrangement uses TRBV25-1 and TRBJ1-1; TRBD1 agrees at 7 bases. The germline V gene encodes CDR1 MGHDK and CDR2 SYGVNS. V dropped 5 bases and J dropped 1; count of bases not matched to a gene: 13. The CDR3 is 17 residues long. The CDR3 here is CASSTLKGQHANTEAFF. The DNA for the CDR3 is TGTGCCAGCAGTACCTTGAAGGGACAGCATGCGAACACTGAAGCTTTCTTT. Combining the CDR3 with reference TRBV25-1 and TRBJ1-1 gives the whole variable domain EADIYQTPRYLVIGTGKKITLECSQTMGHDKMYWYQQDPGMELHLIHYSYGVNSTEKGDLSSESTVSRIRTEHFPLTLESARPSHTSQYLCASSTLKGQHANTEAFFGQGTRLTVV.

The gene calls are TRBV28 and TRBJ2-6; D is unresolved. With 6 bases removed from V and 0 bases from J, the gap between germline ends came to 9 bases. Germline V gene lookup returns CDR1 MDHEN and CDR2 SYDVKM. CDR3 length equals 15 residues. The CDR3 nucleotides read TGTGCCAGCAGCCAAGGAGTCTCTGGGGCCAACGTCCTGACTTTC. It is translated as CASSQGVSGANVLTF.

The rearrangement uses TRBV5-1 and TRBJ1-1; D is possibly TRBD1 (6 bases). The CDR3 runs 14 residues. V lost 4 bases to trimming and J lost 4 bases, with 14 bases between them. From germline, CDR1 is SGHRS and CDR2 YFSETQ. The CDR3 is CASSPDRLGTEAFF. The CDR3 DNA follows: TGCGCCAGCAGCCCCGACAGGCTGGGCACTGAAGCTTTCTTT.

The CDR3 nucleotides are TGTGCCAGCAGTTCAATCCTAGGACTAGCGGGACAAGAGACCCAGTACTTC. It translates to CASSSILGLAGQETQYF. This chain joins TRBV28 and TRBJ2-5; 12 bases map to TRBD2. The CDR3 runs to 17 residues. V gave up 4 bases and J gave up 2 bases; unmatched junction bases: 8. Germline V gene sequence: CDR1 MDHEN, CDR2 SYDVKM.

This clone occurred a few times. The CDR3 protein is CASRMRGGSGNTIYF. CDR3 coding DNA: TGTGCCAGCAGAATGAGGGGGGGCTCTGGAAACACCATATATTTT. The chain uses TRBV5-4 and TRBJ1-3; maybe TRBD1 (6 bases). This CDR3 comprises 15 residues. CDR1 and CDR2 (germline): SGHNT, YYREEE (reference sequence). V was trimmed by 5 bases and J by 0 bases, leaving 12 bases between them.

The rearrangement links TRBV5-1 to TRBJ2-7; D ambiguous. The CDR3 loop spans 15 amino acids. Trimming took off 0 bases at V and 1 base at J, with 11 bases between the two ends. In germline, CDR1 is SGHRS, CDR2 YFSETQ. DNA of the CDR3: TGCGCCAGCAGCTTGGGGCCCCCCATTTCCTACGAGCAGTACTTC. This sequence encodes CASSLGPPISYEQYF.